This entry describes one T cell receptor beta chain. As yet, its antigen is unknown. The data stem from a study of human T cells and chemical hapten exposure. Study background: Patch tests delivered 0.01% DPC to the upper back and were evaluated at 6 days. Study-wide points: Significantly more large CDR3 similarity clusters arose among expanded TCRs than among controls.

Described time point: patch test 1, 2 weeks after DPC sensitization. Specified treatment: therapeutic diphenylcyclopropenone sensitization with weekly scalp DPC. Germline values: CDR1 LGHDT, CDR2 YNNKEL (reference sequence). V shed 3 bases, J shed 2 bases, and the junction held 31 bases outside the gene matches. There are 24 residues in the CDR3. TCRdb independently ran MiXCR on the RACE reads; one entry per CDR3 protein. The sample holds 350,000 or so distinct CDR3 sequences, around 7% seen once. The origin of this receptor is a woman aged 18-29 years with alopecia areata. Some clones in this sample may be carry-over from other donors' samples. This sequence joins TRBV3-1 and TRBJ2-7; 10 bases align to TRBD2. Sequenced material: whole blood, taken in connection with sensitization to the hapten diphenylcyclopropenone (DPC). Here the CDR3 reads CASSQSTVFPSPTKLAGATYEQYF. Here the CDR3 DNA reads TGTGCCAGCAGCCAGAGTACCGTATTCCCTAGTCCTACAAAGCTAGCGGGGGCGACCTACGAGCAGTACTTC.